A single sample gave rise to the 25 T cell receptor beta chains below, sequenced in a study of blood T cell repertoires in COVID-19. Assay: immunoSEQ multiplex PCR; the TCRdb copy retains only in-frame clones and omits some. The sample consists of about 350,000 clones, about nine tenths of them appearing once. Sequencing was done on a sample of PBMCs or T cells enriched from blood (not recorded which). All receptors derive from a woman younger than 45 who had been exposed to COVID-19.

In its sample, this clone was seen a few times. This sequence joins TRBV10-1 and TRBJ1-1, with D perhaps matching TRBD1 (6 bases). Trimming took off 4 bases at V and 1 base at J, with 7 bases between the two ends. Germline V gene lookup returns CDR1 WNHNN and CDR2 SYGVQD (reference sequence). The CDR3 is 13 residues long. The CDR3 DNA reads as TGCGCCAGCAGTGGGACAGAGAACACTGAAGCTTTCTTT. As protein: CASSGTENTEAFF.

The chain links TRBV3-1 (or the pseudogene TRBV3-2) to TRBJ1-4, with 8 nucleotides matching TRBD1. The CDR3 sequence is 17 residues long. Trimming took 0 bases from V and 7 from J; bases not matched to a gene: 10. Germline V CDR1 and CDR2: LGHDT, YNNKEL (reference sequence). CDR3 residues: CASSQDQARGQVEKLFF. The CDR3 DNA follows: TGTGCCAGCAGCCAAGATCAAGCCAGGGGGCAGGTTGAAAAACTGTTTTTT.

This CDR3 is CASSDAEAFF. The CDR3 region has the DNA TGTGCCAGCAGTGACGCTGAAGCTTTCTTT. This rearrangement joins TRBV2 to TRBJ1-1; no clear D. The germline CDR1 and CDR2 sequences are SNHLY and FYNNEI. V was pared by 3 bases and J by 6 bases, with 2 bases between. The CDR3 covers 10 residues.

V is TRBV28 and J is TRBJ2-7; 9 bases line up with TRBD1. Germline CDR1 and CDR2: MDHEN and SYDVKM. The CDR3 loop spans 12 amino acids. The trim removed 10 bases at V and 4 bases at J, leaving 5 bases unmatched. The CDR3 is CATGTGLYEQYF. DNA for the CDR3: TGTGCCACCGGGACAGGGCTTTACGAGCAGTACTTC.

The chain uses TRBV12-3 or TRBV12-4 and TRBJ1-6, with a possible D match to TRBD1 (5 bases). This CDR3 is 12 amino acids long. V was clipped by 4 bases and J by 9 bases, with 7 bases between them. The CDR3 nucleotides read TGTGCCAGCAGTTCCCAGGGTTCACCCCTCCACTTT. Its protein product is CASSSQGSPLHF.

This CDR3 reads CASSKGGDEQFF. The CDR3 bases are TGTGCCAGCAGCAAGGGCGGGGATGAGCAGTTCTTC. The chain uses TRBV11-3 and TRBJ2-1; TRBD2 is a possible D gene (6 bases). This CDR3 comprises 12 residues. Deletions cut 5 bases from V and 8 bases from J, with 10 bases between. CDR1 is SGHNT and CDR2 is YENEEA in the germline V gene.

The chain combines TRBV19 with TRBJ1-5; D unresolved. CDR1 LNHDA and CDR2 SQIVND come from the germline V gene (reference sequence). There are 18 residues in the CDR3. The V end was cut by 1 base, the J end by 0 bases, with 16 bases between. The CDR3 region is CASSIAITMTFSNQPQHF. As DNA, the CDR3 is TGTGCCAGTAGTATAGCCATAACTATGACTTTTAGCAATCAGCCCCAGCATTTT. Complete variable domain (other parts from reference TRBV19 and TRBJ1-5): DGGITQSPKYLFRKEGQNVTLSCEQNLNHDAMYWYRQDPGQGLRLIYYSQIVNDFQKGDIAEGYSVSREKKESFPLTVTSAQKNPTAFYLCASSIAITMTFSNQPQHFGDGTRLSIL.

This chain connects TRBV5-6 to TRBJ1-2; tentatively, D is TRBD1 (5 bases). The CDR3 is 13 amino acids. The ends were cut back, 7 bases at V and 0 bases at J, with 10 bases in the middle. Germline loops: CDR1 SGHDT, CDR2 YYEEEE. The CDR3 nucleotides read TGTGCCAGCCTAGGGGTAGCTAACTATGGCTACACCTTC. It translates to CASLGVANYGYTF.

V gene TRBV5-6 combines with J gene TRBJ2-1, with 8 bases that match TRBD2. J was trimmed by 2 bases and V by 5 bases; bases with no gene match: 6. Germline CDR1 and CDR2: SGHDT and YYEEEE. This CDR3 spans 15 amino acids. The CDR3: CASSHPAGAYNEQFF. The CDR3 DNA is TGTGCCAGCAGTCACCCAGCGGGAGCCTACAATGAGCAGTTCTTC.

This clone was detected once. The chain joins TRBV14 to TRBJ1-1; 8 nucleotides match TRBD1. Germline V gives CDR1 SGHDN, CDR2 FVKESK. The CDR3 has 16 amino acids. After removal of 4 bases from V and 3 bases from J, the junction contained 10 bases not matched to a gene. Written as DNA, the CDR3 is TGTGCCAGCAGCCTGTTTAACAGGGGGAAGGACACTGAAGCTTTCTTT. It is translated as CASSLFNRGKDTEAFF.

The chain recombines TRBV14 with TRBJ1-2, with a tentative D call TRBD1 (6 bases). This CDR3 region has 15 residues. Trimming pared 0 bases from V and 4 bases from J, leaving 12 bases between. CDR1 is SGHDN and CDR2 is FVKESK in the germline V gene. The CDR3 is CASSQDNRALYGYTF. The DNA of the CDR3 is TGTGCCAGCAGCCAAGATAACAGGGCACTCTATGGCTACACCTTC.

The chain couples TRBV5-1 to TRBJ2-7, with D maybe TRBD1 (6 bases). CDR1 and CDR2 from the germline V gene are SGHRS and YFSETQ. The V and J ends lost 4 bases and 7 bases respectively, with 12 bases between them. The CDR3 runs to 12 residues. The CDR3 loop is CASSPRTEEQYF. CDR3 DNA: TGCGCCAGCAGCCCCAGGACAGAAGAGCAGTACTTC.

The CDR3 loop reads CASSLVTGQGTDTQYF. The CDR3 nucleotides are TGCGCCAGCAGCTTGGTTACGGGACAGGGCACAGATACGCAGTATTTT. The V call is TRBV5-1, the J call TRBJ2-3, with 8 bases identical to TRBD1. V shed 0 bases, J shed 1 base, and the junction held 4 bases outside the gene matches. This CDR3 is 16 amino acids long. CDR1 SGHRS and CDR2 YFSETQ come from the germline V gene.

This clone was seen more than once but under ten times. This chain uses TRBV10-2 with TRBJ2-6; D gene ambiguous. Germline CDR1 WSHSY, CDR2 SAAADI. The CDR3 has 13 amino acids. Trimming shortened V by 8 bases and J by 0 bases, and 5 bases separated the two germline ends. The CDR3 protein is CASPLSGANVLTF. CDR3 bases: TGCGCCAGCCCTCTCTCTGGGGCCAACGTCCTGACTTTC.

This chain joins TRBV2 and TRBJ2-3; D perhaps matches TRBD1 (6 bases). Germline CDR1 reads SNHLY; CDR2 reads FYNNEI. CDR3 length equals 14 residues. V shed 6 bases and J shed 2 bases, with 12 bases lying between them. The CDR3 DNA follows: TGTGCCAGCAGCCCACAGGGACCCACAGATACGCAGTATTTT. Translation gives CASSPQGPTDTQYF.

For the CDR3, the DNA is TGTGCCAGCAGTTTATCGGTACAGGTCAGCACAGATACGCAGTATTTT. This codes for CASSLSVQVSTDTQYF. V usage is TRBV28 and J usage is TRBJ2-3; tentatively, D is TRBD1 (5 bases). The V end lost 1 base, the J end lost 0 bases, and 11 bases lay between the germline ends. The CDR3 has 16 residues. Germline CDR1 MDHEN, CDR2 SYDVKM.

This sequence joins TRBV30 and TRBJ2-2; TRBD2 agrees at 7 bases. V lost 4 bases and J lost 2; bases outside the gene matches: 7. The CDR3 runs 15 residues. Per the germline V gene, CDR1 is GTSNPN and CDR2 is SVGIG (reference sequence). The CDR3 DNA reads TGTGCCTGGAAGATAGCGGGCTCTAACACCGGGGAGCTGTTTTTT. This translates into CAWKIAGSNTGELFF.

This clone was recorded once. The V and J genes are TRBV6-5 and TRBJ2-7; D perhaps matches TRBD2 (5 bases). Germline CDR1 is MNHEY and CDR2 is SVGAGI. V lost 2 bases to trimming and J lost 2 bases, with 7 bases between them. This CDR3 has 13 amino acids. The CDR3 loop reads CASSYGSPYEQYF. The DNA for the CDR3 is TGTGCCAGCAGTTACGGGAGTCCCTACGAGCAGTACTTC.

The gene calls are TRBV30 and TRBJ2-3, with D perhaps TRBD1 (5 bases). The CDR3 has 14 amino acids. V dropped 5 bases and J dropped 2 bases, with 14 bases sitting between them. Germline V lookup: CDR1 GTSNPN, CDR2 SVGIG (reference sequence). The chain's CDR3 is CAWSQGLSTDTQYF. As DNA, the CDR3 is TGTGCCTGGTCTCAGGGCCTATCCACAGATACGCAGTATTTT.

This sequence joins TRBV28 and TRBJ2-7; 8 nucleotides agree with TRBD2. Germline V gives CDR1 MDHEN, CDR2 SYDVKM. The V segment lost 2 bases and the J segment 3 bases; nucleotides outside the gene matches: 6. The CDR3 has 15 amino acids. Written as DNA, the CDR3 is TGTGCCAGCAGTTTACCGAGACTAGCGAACTACGAGCAGTACTTC. Protein sequence: CASSLPRLANYEQYF.

V is TRBV2 and J is TRBJ2-5, with 8 bases matching TRBD2. The CDR3 covers 13 residues. After removal of 8 bases from V and 5 bases from J, the junction contained 7 bases not matched to a gene. Germline CDR1 reads SNHLY; CDR2 reads FYNNEI. The CDR3 DNA follows: TGTGCCAGCGCGCGGGGGGCAAGGGAGACCCAGTACTTC. As protein: CASARGARETQYF.

A single count supports this clone. The genes are TRBV19 and TRBJ2-1, with a tentative D call TRBD2 (5 bases). CDR3 length equals 15 residues. Trimming pared 7 bases from V and 1 base from J, leaving 14 bases between. Germline loops: CDR1 LNHDA, CDR2 SQIVND (reference sequence). The CDR3 is CASNPTGSSYNEQFF. In DNA form, the CDR3 reads TGTGCCAGTAATCCGACGGGGAGTTCCTACAATGAGCAGTTCTTC.

This chain uses TRBV18 with TRBJ2-7; 8 bases line up with TRBD1. The V gene end was trimmed by 0 bases and the J gene end by 6 bases; junction bases not matched to a gene: 7. Germline-derived CDR1 and CDR2 are KGHSH and LQKENI. The CDR3 contains 15 residues. CDR3 sequence reads: CASSPPSRGPLEQYF. For the CDR3, the DNA is TGTGCCAGCTCACCACCATCCAGGGGGCCCCTCGAGCAGTACTTC.

The V and J genes are TRBV2 and TRBJ1-5; D may be TRBD1 (6 bases). V dropped 5 bases and J dropped 5 bases, with 13 bases sitting between them. CDR1 and CDR2 from the germline V gene are SNHLY and FYNNEI. The CDR3 length is 14 residues. The CDR3 protein is CASSFQGSYQPQHF. The CDR3 DNA reads as TGTGCCAGCAGTTTCCAGGGGAGCTATCAGCCCCAGCATTTT. Full variable domain (missing parts from reference TRBV2 and TRBJ1-5): EPEVTQTPSHQVTQMGQEVILRCVPISNHLYFYWYRQILGQKVEFLVSFYNNEISEKSEIFDDQFSVERPDGSNFTLKIRSTKLEDSAMYFCASSFQGSYQPQHFGDGTRLSIL.

The chain uses TRBV5-1 and TRBJ1-1; 7 bases line up with TRBD1. Looked up from germline, CDR1 is SGHRS and CDR2 is YFSETQ. The CDR3 is 17 amino acids. J was trimmed by 0 bases and V by 4 bases; bases with no gene match: 12. CDR3 region: CASSLVGDSVMNTEAFF. CDR3 sequence (DNA): TGCGCCAGCAGCCTAGTTGGGGACAGCGTAATGAACACTGAAGCTTTCTTT.